The table lists the clone carrying this TCR beta chain with a few counts. The antigen is not known. These data originate in a study of T cells after yellow fever vaccination. General observations from the study: Just a small share of clonotypes turned up in the CD4 compartment as well as the CD8 compartment.

V shed 0 bases and J 9 bases; nucleotides not matched to a gene: 14. Germline V gene data show CDR1 as DFQATT and CDR2 as SNEGSKA (reference sequence). The CDR3 length is 17 residues. Each CDR3 protein gets one entry after TCRdb re-called the 5' RACE reads with MiXCR. This table holds roughly 150,000 distinct CDR3 sequences, about 8% found once. The sample in question was CD4+ T cells sorted from PBMCs, obtained 5 days after the yellow fever booster vaccination. This TCR was sampled from a man between 25 and 39 years old who received the YFV17D yellow fever vaccine. The chain couples TRBV20-1 to TRBJ2-1; TRBD2 agrees at 10 bases. CDR3 loop: CSARDQTPSGRVSEQFF. The CDR3 DNA follows: TGCAGTGCTAGAGATCAGACTCCCAGCGGGAGGGTTAGTGAGCAGTTCTTC.